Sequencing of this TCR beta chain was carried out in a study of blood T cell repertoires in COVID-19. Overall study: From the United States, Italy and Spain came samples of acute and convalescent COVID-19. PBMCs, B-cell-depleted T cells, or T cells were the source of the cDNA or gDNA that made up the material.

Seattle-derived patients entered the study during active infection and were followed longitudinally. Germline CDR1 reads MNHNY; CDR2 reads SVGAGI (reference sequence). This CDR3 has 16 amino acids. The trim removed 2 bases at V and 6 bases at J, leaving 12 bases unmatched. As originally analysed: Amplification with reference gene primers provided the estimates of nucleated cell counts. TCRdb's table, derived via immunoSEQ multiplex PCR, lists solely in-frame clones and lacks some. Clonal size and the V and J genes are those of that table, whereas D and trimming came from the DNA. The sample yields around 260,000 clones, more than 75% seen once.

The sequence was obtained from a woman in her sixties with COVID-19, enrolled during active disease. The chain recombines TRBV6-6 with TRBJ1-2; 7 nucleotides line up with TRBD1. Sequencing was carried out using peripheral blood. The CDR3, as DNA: TGTGCCAGCAGTTACCAGGGGAGGCAGGGGGGCGATGGCTACACCTTC. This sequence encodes CASSYQGRQGGDGYTF.